This T cell receptor beta chain appears in the sequencing data of a study of blood T cell repertoires in COVID-19. Study information: Spain, Italy and the United States supplied samples that represented acute and convalescent COVID-19.

Assay used: immunoSEQ multiplex PCR; TCRdb lists only in-frame clones, some missing. The sample records roughly 200,000 clones, roughly 75% being singletons. This CDR3 is 10 amino acids long. Germline V gives CDR1 DFQATT, CDR2 SNEGSKA (reference sequence). V shed 5 bases and J shed 5 bases, with 7 bases lying between them. Input material: peripheral blood. The clonotype was recovered from a woman in her 70s with acute or convalescent COVID-19. This sequence joins TRBV20-1 and TRBJ2-7, with a possible D match to TRBD2 (5 bases). The CDR3 spells CSAGSNEQYF. CDR3 coding DNA: TGCAGTGCTGGGAGCAACGAGCAGTACTTC.